Listed here are 10 T cell receptor beta chains from one sample, sequenced in a study of blood T cells in healthy people across ages. Together with a sample-barcoded 5' primer, a J-beta primer mix was included in a second PCR lasting about 7 to 12 cycles. Each CDR3 protein gets one entry after TCRdb re-called the 5' RACE reads with MiXCR. Among some 1.7 million distinct CDR3 sequences listed, under 30% were seen once. Sequencing was done on a sample of blood. These receptors were taken from a woman under 40 in good health.

V gene TRBV4-1 combines with J gene TRBJ2-3; TRBD2 might be the D (6 bases). V was shortened by 3 bases and J by 6 bases, with 13 bases between the two germline ends. This CDR3 spans 14 amino acids. Germline CDR1 MGHRA, CDR2 YSYEKL. The CDR3 protein is CASSQEGLSDTQYF. As DNA, the CDR3 is TGCGCCAGCAGCCAGGAGGGGTTAAGTGATACGCAGTATTTT.

This clonotype was recorded a few times. The junction shows a germline mismatch at one end, possibly a read error. V and J are TRBV29-1 and TRBJ1-2; 11 bases match TRBD1. Germline V gene lookup returns CDR1 SQVTM and CDR2 ANQGSEA. The CDR3 spans 13 residues. The CDR3 protein is CIVGTGGNYGYTF. DNA for the CDR3: TGCATCGTTGGGACAGGGGGGAACTATGGCTACACCTTC.

Written as DNA, the CDR3 is TGTGCCAGCAGACAGGGGATCTCTAATTCACCCCTCCACTTT. Its protein product is CASRQGISNSPLHF. V is TRBV2 and J is TRBJ1-6, with TRBD1 identical over 7 bases. The CDR3 sequence is 14 residues long. J gave up 6 bases and V 6 bases, and 5 bases lay outside the gene matches. Germline CDR1 and CDR2: SNHLY and FYNNEI.

This clonotype was found a few times. The chain links TRBV12-3 or TRBV12-4 to TRBJ1-5; TRBD1 matches at 9 bases. The CDR3 length is 15 residues. V trimming: 5 bases; J trimming: 10 bases; junction bases outside the gene matches: 12. CDR3 nucleotide sequence: TGTGCCAGCAGTACCGGGACAGGGTCGGGTCACCCCCAGCATTTT. It is translated as CASSTGTGSGHPQHF.

The chain has TRBV28 and TRBJ2-3; D possibly corresponds to TRBD1 (6 bases). The CDR3 totals 13 residues. V was cut by 7 bases and J by 4 bases, with 12 bases left in between. The germline V gene encodes CDR1 MDHEN and CDR2 SYDVKM. The CDR3 here is CASIQQGPDTQYF. CDR3 DNA sequence: TGTGCCAGCATCCAACAGGGACCAGATACGCAGTATTTT. The variable domain in full, with the rest retrieved from reference TRBV28 and TRBJ2-3, is DVKVTQSSRYLVKRTGEKVFLECVQDMDHENMFWYRQDPGLGLRLIYFSYDVKMKEKGDIPEGYSVSREKKERFSLILESASTNQTSMYLCASIQQGPDTQYFGPGTRLTVL.

This clonotype was recorded only once. An end of the junction differs from the germline gene, which may be a read error. The rearrangement joins TRBV5-1 to TRBJ1-4; D gene unclear. Per the germline V gene, CDR1 is SGHRS and CDR2 is YFSETQ. This CDR3 is 15 amino acids long. CDR3 protein: CASSFDGRTNEKPFF. The CDR3 nucleotides are TGCGCCAGCAGCTTCGACGGAAGAACTAATGAAAAACCGTTTTTT.

This clonotype was recorded at least ten times. J is TRBJ2-6 and V is TRBV12-3 or TRBV12-4; unclear D gene. The CDR3 has 15 residues. V was cut by 5 bases and J by 0 bases, with 8 bases left in between. CDR3 nucleotides: TGTGCCAGCAGTCTGAAGCACTCTGGGGCCAACGTCCTGACTTTC. It encodes CASSLKHSGANVLTF.

The J gene is TRBJ2-7, the V gene TRBV20-1, with 9 bases matching TRBD1. Per germline, CDR1 DFQATT and CDR2 SNEGSKA (reference sequence). CDR3 length: 14 amino acids. After removal of 6 bases from V and 1 base from J, the junction contained 7 bases not matched to a gene. The DNA for the CDR3 is TGCAGTGCAAACGACAGGGGGTATTCCTACGAGCAGTACTTC. Translated, it gives CSANDRGYSYEQYF.

The rearrangement uses TRBV20-1 and TRBJ2-1, with 9 bases fitting TRBD1. The germline V gene has CDR1 DFQATT and CDR2 SNEGSKA (reference sequence). The CDR3 extends over 15 amino acids. J was trimmed by 5 bases and V by 6 bases; bases with no gene match: 11. The CDR3 spells CSAPRGQGDHNEQFF. The CDR3 nucleotides read TGCAGTGCCCCCCGGGGACAGGGTGATCACAATGAGCAGTTCTTC.

This clonotype was counted between two and nine times. V usage is TRBV7-9 and J usage is TRBJ2-2; D remains unclear. From germline, CDR1 is SEHNR and CDR2 FQNEAQ (reference sequence). V was cut by 5 bases and J by 6 bases, with 16 bases left in between. The CDR3 consists of 15 residues. CDR3 protein: CASSLDGLGAGELFF. In DNA form, the CDR3 reads TGTGCCAGCAGCCTTGACGGCTTAGGTGCCGGGGAGCTGTTTTTT.